Below are 31 T cell receptor beta chains sequenced from a single sample in a study of beta chain features in type 1 diabetes. Their cognate antigens are unknown. Expressed TCRB transcripts got sequenced, as all isolated RNA was reverse transcribed. The protocol was immunoSEQ multiplex PCR, while the TCRdb copy is restricted to in-frame clones and leaves out a portion. The table has 25,000 to 30,000 clones, roughly 61% seen once. Points from the study as a whole: Type 1 diabetes patients had moderately but significantly shorter TCRB CDR3s in all four CD4+ subsets.

Source material: Tregs from blood. Receptors originate from a woman aged 25-40 years with type 1 diabetes.

The chain is built from TRBV12-5 and TRBJ2-1; 11 nucleotides align to TRBD1. The V and J ends lost 1 base and 3 bases, in that order; junction bases with no gene match: 8. CDR1 is LGHNT, CDR2 FRNRAP, per germline. This CDR3 has 18 residues. The CDR3 DNA reads TGTGCTAGTGGTTTGGATGCCTCGGGACAGGGGGACTACAATGAGCAGTTCTTC. Its protein is CASGLDASGQGDYNEQFF.

The V and J genes are TRBV6-1 and TRBJ1-2; D might be TRBD1 (5 bases). With 4 bases removed from V and 4 bases from J, the gap between germline ends came to 10 bases. Germline CDR1 and CDR2: MNHNS and SASEGT. This CDR3 contains 13 residues. The CDR3 here is CASSARARYGYTF. CDR3 in DNA: TGTGCCAGCAGTGCCAGGGCTCGCTATGGCTACACCTTC.

This clone has just one count. The genes are TRBV19 and TRBJ2-7; TRBD2 might be the D (5 bases). The germline CDR1 and CDR2 sequences are LNHDA and SQIVND (reference sequence). The CDR3 is made up of 15 amino acids. V was shortened by 2 bases and J by 2 bases, with 13 bases between the two germline ends. The CDR3 coding sequence is TGTGCCAGTAGTATAAGGCTAGCAGAAACCTACGAGCAGTACTTC. Translated: CASSIRLAETYEQYF. The full variable domain, rest sourced from reference TRBV19 and TRBJ2-7, is DGGITQSPKYLFRKEGQNVTLSCEQNLNHDAMYWYRQDPGQGLRLIYYSQIVNDFQKGDIAEGYSVSREKKESFPLTVTSAQKNPTAFYLCASSIRLAETYEQYFGPGTRLTVT.

This clone appeared a single time. This chain uses TRBV28 with TRBJ2-3, with a possible D match to TRBD2 (5 bases). The V gene lost 4 bases and the J gene lost 4 bases, with 24 bases spanning the gap. CDR1 and CDR2 from the germline V gene are MDHEN and SYDVKM. The CDR3 has 18 residues. The CDR3 DNA reads TGTGCCAGCAGTTACCCGTTAAAGTTAGAGGGAGCTGCAGATACGCAGTATTTT. Residues: CASSYPLKLEGAADTQYF.

The J gene is TRBJ1-1, the V gene TRBV10-2, with D maybe TRBD1 (5 bases). Germline CDR1 reads WSHSY; CDR2 reads SAAADI. Trimming took 4 bases from V and 5 from J, leaving 20 bases between them. The CDR3 is 16 residues long. The CDR3 reads CASSGGALARGTEAFF. CDR3 nucleotides: TGCGCCAGCAGTGGAGGGGCCCTCGCGCGGGGGACTGAAGCTTTCTTT.

The DNA for the CDR3 is TGTGCCAGCAGAAAAACAGGGTCGGGCGGCTACACCTTC. Protein: CASRKTGSGGYTF. V and J are TRBV27 and TRBJ1-2; D is perhaps TRBD1 (6 bases). Trimming took 6 bases from V and 8 from J, leaving 16 bases between them. The CDR3 spans 13 residues. Germline V gives CDR1 MNHEY, CDR2 SMNVEV (reference sequence).

J is TRBJ2-4 and V is TRBV5-6, with TRBD1 matching over 9 bases. This CDR3 is built from 17 residues. Per germline, CDR1 SGHDT and CDR2 YYEEEE. The V and J ends lost 2 bases and 3 bases, in that order; junction bases with no gene match: 9. The CDR3 DNA reads as TGTGCCAGCAGCTTAGCGGGACAGGGAACTGACAAAAACATTCAGTACTTC. Residues: CASSLAGQGTDKNIQYF.

This clone is a singleton in its sample. The rearrangement joins TRBV9 to TRBJ2-1; D is ambiguous. Germline V CDR1 and CDR2: SGDLS, YYNGEE. This CDR3 is built from 12 residues. V lost 0 bases and J lost 10, with 8 bases in between. The CDR3 sequence is CASSVATSEQFF. CDR3 nucleotide sequence: TGTGCCAGCAGCGTAGCTACGTCGGAGCAGTTCTTC.

The rearrangement links TRBV30 to TRBJ1-2, with D possibly TRBD1 on 5 matching bases. Trimming removed 5 bases at V and 6 bases at J, with 13 bases between. CDR1 and CDR2 from the germline V gene are GTSNPN and SVGIG (reference sequence). This CDR3 comprises 12 residues. The CDR3 loop is CAWQGNLDGYTF. As DNA, the CDR3 is TGTGCCTGGCAGGGTAATTTAGATGGCTACACCTTC.

The gene calls are TRBV11-2 and TRBJ2-7; no clear D gene. CDR3 size: 13 residues. Germline CDR1 and CDR2: SGHAT and FQNNGV. The V end was cut by 5 bases, the J end by 7 bases, with 15 bases between. The CDR3 is CASSPVLLWEQYF. In DNA form, the CDR3 reads TGTGCCAGCAGCCCGGTACTACTTTGGGAGCAGTACTTC.

Comment on this clone: This sample includes further DNA sequences coding for the same CDR3. J is TRBJ1-1 and V is TRBV5-1, with D possibly matching TRBD1 (5 bases). Germline lookup yields CDR1 SGHRS and CDR2 YFSETQ. The CDR3 is 13 residues long. V dropped 2 bases and J dropped 1 base, with 6 bases sitting between them. The CDR3 nucleotides read TGCGCCAGCAGCTTAACAGGGAACACTGAAGCTTTCTTT. Translating gives CASSLTGNTEAFF.

This clone was seen more than once but under ten times. The chain combines TRBV18 with TRBJ1-5, with a possible D match to TRBD1 (5 bases). V lost 2 bases to trimming and J lost 4 bases, with 9 bases between them. The length of the CDR3 is 14 residues. Germline-derived CDR1 and CDR2 are KGHSH and LQKENI. In DNA form, the CDR3 reads TGTGCCAGCTCACCAGGGGGGAGGAATCAGCCCCAGCATTTT. As protein: CASSPGGRNQPQHF.

The CDR3 loop reads CASSPGLAGVFEQFF. The DNA of the CDR3 is TGCGCCAGCAGCCCCGGACTAGCGGGAGTGTTTGAGCAGTTCTTC. The chain employs TRBV5-1 and TRBJ2-1; TRBD2 matches at 13 bases. This CDR3 comprises 15 residues. J lost 9 bases, V lost 4 bases, and 7 bases had no gene match. Germline values: CDR1 SGHRS, CDR2 YFSETQ.

The CDR3 DNA reads TGTGCCAGCAGCGCACAGGGGGATGAGCAGTTCTTC. Translated, it gives CASSAQGDEQFF. The chain links TRBV6-5 to TRBJ2-1; 8 positions agree with TRBD1. The CDR3 length is 12 residues. Germline CDR1 is MNHEY and CDR2 is SVGAGI. V shed 6 bases, J shed 8 bases, and the junction held 3 bases outside the gene matches.

In this sample, this clone turned up a few times. CDR3 in DNA: TGTGCCTGGACCTCGGACAGGAGCCATTACGAGCAGTACTTC. It translates to CAWTSDRSHYEQYF. The V gene is TRBV30, the J gene TRBJ2-7; 7 nucleotides line up with TRBD1. The CDR3 totals 14 residues. J lost 4 bases, V lost 4 bases, and 10 bases had no gene match. CDR1 is GTSNPN, CDR2 SVGIG, per germline (reference sequence).

The rearrangement links TRBV6-4 to TRBJ2-2, with D perhaps TRBD1 (5 bases). CDR3 length: 14 amino acids. V lost 3 bases and J 4 bases, leaving 9 bases between the germline ends. CDR1 and CDR2 (germline): MRHNA, SNTAGT. The CDR3 region has the DNA TGTGCCAGCAGTGAACAGGAGCGCACCGGGGAGCTGTTTTTT. It translates to CASSEQERTGELFF.

Only a few counts were recorded for this clone. The chain employs TRBV29-1 and TRBJ2-5, with 7 bases fitting TRBD1. Germline V gene lookup returns CDR1 SQVTM and CDR2 ANQGSEA. The CDR3 runs 14 residues. The V gene end was trimmed by 6 bases and the J gene end by 2 bases; junction bases not matched to a gene: 9. The CDR3 sequence: CSVEPRGRQETQYF. CDR3 DNA sequence: TGCAGCGTCGAACCCAGGGGGAGACAAGAGACCCAGTACTTC.

The gene calls are TRBV6-1 and TRBJ2-7; 8 bases align to TRBD1. The V segment lost 4 bases and the J segment 3 bases; nucleotides outside the gene matches: 8. CDR1 MNHNS and CDR2 SASEGT come from the germline V gene. This CDR3 is built from 15 residues. CDR3 protein: CASSVRQGFNYEQYF. The CDR3 DNA reads as TGTGCCAGCAGTGTTCGACAGGGGTTTAACTACGAGCAGTACTTC.

The chain has TRBV7-9 and TRBJ2-1; 9 positions match TRBD2. V lost 0 bases to trimming and J lost 15 bases; unmatched junction nucleotides: 12. CDR1 and CDR2 (germline): SEHNR, FQNEAQ (reference sequence). The length of the CDR3 is 15 residues. CDR3 sequence: CASSLALILASGMFF. The CDR3 coding sequence is TGTGCCAGCAGCTTAGCGCTTATTTTAGCTAGCGGGATGTTCTTC.

The chain employs TRBV5-1 and TRBJ2-1, with TRBD1 identical over 12 bases. Germline V CDR1 and CDR2: SGHRS, YFSETQ. V gave up 1 base and J gave up 7 bases; unmatched junction bases: 3. The CDR3 runs to 15 residues. The DNA of the CDR3 is TGCGCCAGCAGCTTGCGGGACAGGGGGCGAAATGAGCAGTTCTTC. This gives the protein CASSLRDRGRNEQFF.

The chain couples TRBV2 to TRBJ1-1; D perhaps matches TRBD1 (5 bases). In germline, CDR1 is SNHLY, CDR2 FYNNEI. CDR3 length equals 13 residues. The V gene lost 3 bases and the J gene lost 9 bases, with 14 bases spanning the gap. Here the CDR3 reads CASSDIGAGQAFF. CDR3 bases: TGTGCCAGCAGTGACATAGGGGCTGGTCAAGCTTTCTTT.

The chain uses TRBV19 and TRBJ1-2; TRBD1 is a possible D gene (6 bases). In germline, CDR1 is LNHDA, CDR2 SQIVND (reference sequence). The CDR3 totals 13 residues. Trimming shortened V by 4 bases and J by 7 bases, and 13 bases separated the two germline ends. The CDR3 DNA sequence: TGTGCCAGTAGTAGCCGGGACACGCTTGGCTACACCTTC. This codes for CASSSRDTLGYTF.

The CDR3 loop reads CASSPRTGGNQPQHF. CDR3 bases: TGTGCCAGCAGTCCCCGGACAGGGGGCAATCAGCCCCAGCATTTT. The chain is built from TRBV2 and TRBJ1-5; 9 nucleotides line up with TRBD1. Germline assignment: CDR1 SNHLY and CDR2 FYNNEI. The CDR3 runs 15 residues. The ends lost 5 bases at V and 2 bases at J; junction bases unmatched: 4.

A few counts support this clone. V gene TRBV6-6 combines with J gene TRBJ1-4, with D unresolved. V was cut by 7 bases and J by 4 bases, with 13 bases left in between. This CDR3 contains 14 residues. From germline, CDR1 is MNHNY and CDR2 SVGAGI (reference sequence). CDR3 sequence reads: CASNGLIRNEKLFF. As DNA, the CDR3 is TGTGCCAGCAACGGTTTGATTCGTAATGAAAAACTGTTTTTT.

The gene calls are TRBV5-1 and TRBJ2-5, with D possibly TRBD2 on 5 matching bases. The length of the CDR3 is 13 residues. The germline gives CDR1 SGHRS, CDR2 YFSETQ. Trimming stripped 0 bases from V and 3 bases from J, with 6 bases between. CDR3 loop: CASSLAGKETQYF. The CDR3 DNA reads TGCGCCAGCAGCTTGGCCGGGAAAGAGACCCAGTACTTC.

The chain recombines TRBV6-5 with TRBJ2-1; 7 bases fit TRBD2. After removal of 0 bases from V and 3 bases from J, the junction contained 5 bases not matched to a gene. Looked up from germline, CDR1 is MNHEY and CDR2 is SVGAGI. This CDR3 has 16 amino acids. The CDR3 bases are TGTGCCAGCAGTTACTCGACGGCTAGCGGCTACAATGAGCAGTTCTTC. Protein sequence: CASSYSTASGYNEQFF.

The rearrangement uses TRBV4-1 and TRBJ2-5; TRBD1 aligns across 7 bases. Germline V CDR1 and CDR2: MGHRA, YSYEKL. The CDR3 runs to 13 residues. The V segment lost 5 bases and the J segment 5 bases; nucleotides outside the gene matches: 5. CDR3 DNA sequence: TGCGCCAGCAGCTTAGGACAGGTGGAGACCCAGTACTTC. Protein sequence: CASSLGQVETQYF.

V is TRBV5-1 and J is TRBJ2-1, with 15 bases fitting TRBD2. This CDR3 comprises 16 residues. V shed 4 bases and J 8 bases; nucleotides not matched to a gene: 7. The germline CDR1 and CDR2 sequences are SGHRS and YFSETQ. In DNA form, the CDR3 reads TGCGCCAGCAGCACCCAGGGACTAGCGGGAGGCCATGAGCAGTTCTTC. The encoded protein is CASSTQGLAGGHEQFF.

This chain joins TRBV29-1 and TRBJ2-1; 7 positions match TRBD1. Germline V gene sequence: CDR1 SQVTM, CDR2 ANQGSEA. With V trimmed by 7 bases and J by 7 bases, 7 bases remained unmatched. This CDR3 has 12 amino acids. CDR3: CSEQGLGNEQFF. The DNA for the CDR3 is TGCAGCGAACAGGGGTTAGGAAATGAGCAGTTCTTC.

The chain uses TRBV2 and TRBJ2-3; D unclear. Germline lookup yields CDR1 SNHLY and CDR2 FYNNEI. V was clipped by 8 bases and J by 3 bases, with 6 bases between them. CDR3 size: 11 residues. CDR3 amino acids: CASGLTDTQYF. The DNA of the CDR3 is TGTGCCAGCGGCTTAACAGATACGCAGTATTTT.

This chain joins TRBV28 and TRBJ1-3; tentatively, D is TRBD1 (6 bases). The V end lost 6 bases, the J end lost 4 bases, and 13 bases lay between the germline ends. The CDR3 is 14 residues long. Germline V gene data show CDR1 as MDHEN and CDR2 as SYDVKM. The CDR3 loop reads CASREQGSGNTIYF. CDR3 DNA sequence: TGTGCCAGCAGGGAACAGGGTTCCGGAAACACCATATATTTT.